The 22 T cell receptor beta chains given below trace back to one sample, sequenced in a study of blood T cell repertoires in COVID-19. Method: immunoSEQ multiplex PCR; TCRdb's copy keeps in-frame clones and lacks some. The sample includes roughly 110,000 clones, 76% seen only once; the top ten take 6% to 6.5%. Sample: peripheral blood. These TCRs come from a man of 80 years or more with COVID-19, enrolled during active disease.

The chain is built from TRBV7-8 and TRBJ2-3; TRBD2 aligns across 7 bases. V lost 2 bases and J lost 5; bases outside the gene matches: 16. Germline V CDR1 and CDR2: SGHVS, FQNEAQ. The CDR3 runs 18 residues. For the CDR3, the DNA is TGTGCCAGCAGCTTACGTTCCCTATCGGGAGGCTCTAAAGATACGCAGTATTTT. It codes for CASSLRSLSGGSKDTQYF.

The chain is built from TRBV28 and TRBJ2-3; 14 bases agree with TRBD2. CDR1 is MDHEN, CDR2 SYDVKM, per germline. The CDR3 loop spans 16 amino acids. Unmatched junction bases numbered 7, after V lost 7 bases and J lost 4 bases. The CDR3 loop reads CASKKRLAGGADTQYF. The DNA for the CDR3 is TGTGCCAGCAAAAAACGACTAGCGGGAGGGGCAGATACGCAGTATTTT.

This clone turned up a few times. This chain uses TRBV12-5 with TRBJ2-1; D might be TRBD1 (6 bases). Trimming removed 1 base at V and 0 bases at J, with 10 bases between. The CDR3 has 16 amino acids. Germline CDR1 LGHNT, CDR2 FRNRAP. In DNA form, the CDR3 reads TGTGCTAGTGGTTTGGGGGGGCCGAGCTCCTACAATGAGCAGTTCTTC. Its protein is CASGLGGPSSYNEQFF.

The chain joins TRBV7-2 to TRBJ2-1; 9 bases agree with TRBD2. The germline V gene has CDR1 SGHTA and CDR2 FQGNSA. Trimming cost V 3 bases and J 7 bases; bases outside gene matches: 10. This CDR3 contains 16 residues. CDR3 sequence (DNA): TGTGCCAGCAGCTTGTCCGGCGGGAGGGCTGGGAATGAGCAGTTCTTC. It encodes CASSLSGGRAGNEQFF. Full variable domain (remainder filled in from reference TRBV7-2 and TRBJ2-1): GAGVSQSPSNKVTEKGKDVELRCDPISGHTALYWYRQSLGQGLEFLIYFQGNSAPDKSGLPSDRFSAERTGGSVSTLTIQRTQQEDSAVYLCASSLSGGRAGNEQFFGPGTRLTVL.

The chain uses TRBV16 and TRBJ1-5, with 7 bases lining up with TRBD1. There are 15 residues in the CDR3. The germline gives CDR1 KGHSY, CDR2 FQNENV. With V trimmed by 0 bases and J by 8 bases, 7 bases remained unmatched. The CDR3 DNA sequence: TGTGCCAGCAGCCAATCGGCAGGGGGTAGGGAGCCCCAGCATTTT. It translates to CASSQSAGGREPQHF.

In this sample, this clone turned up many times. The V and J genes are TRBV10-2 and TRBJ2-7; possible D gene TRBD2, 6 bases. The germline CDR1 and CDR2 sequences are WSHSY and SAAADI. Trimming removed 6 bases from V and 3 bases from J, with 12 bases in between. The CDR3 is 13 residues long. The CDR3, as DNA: TGCGCCAGCAGGGCCGGGACTTTCTACGAGCAGTACTTC. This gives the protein CASRAGTFYEQYF.

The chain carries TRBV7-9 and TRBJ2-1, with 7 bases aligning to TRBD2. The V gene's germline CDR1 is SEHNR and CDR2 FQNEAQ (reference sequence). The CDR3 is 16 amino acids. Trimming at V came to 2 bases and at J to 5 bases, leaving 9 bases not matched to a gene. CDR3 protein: CASSLLGGRDHNEQFF. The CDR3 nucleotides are TGTGCCAGCAGCTTATTGGGCGGGAGAGACCACAATGAGCAGTTCTTC.

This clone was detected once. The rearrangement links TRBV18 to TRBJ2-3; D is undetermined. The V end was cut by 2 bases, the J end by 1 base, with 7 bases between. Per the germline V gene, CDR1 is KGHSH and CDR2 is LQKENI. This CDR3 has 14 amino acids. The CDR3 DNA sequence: TGTGCCAGCTCACCAGACTTAGGCACAGATACGCAGTATTTT. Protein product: CASSPDLGTDTQYF. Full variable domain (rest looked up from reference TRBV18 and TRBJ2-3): NAGVMQNPRHLVRRRGQEARLRCSPMKGHSHVYWYRQLPEEGLKFMVYLQKENIIDESGMPKERFSAEFPKEGPSILRIQQVVRGDSAAYFCASSPDLGTDTQYFGPGTRLTVL.

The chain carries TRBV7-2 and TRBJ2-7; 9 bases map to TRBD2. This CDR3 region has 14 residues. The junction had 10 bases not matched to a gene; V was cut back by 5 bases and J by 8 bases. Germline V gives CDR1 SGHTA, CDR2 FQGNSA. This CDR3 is CASSLLAGVNKQYF. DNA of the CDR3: TGTGCCAGCAGCCTTTTAGCGGGAGTGAATAAGCAGTACTTC.

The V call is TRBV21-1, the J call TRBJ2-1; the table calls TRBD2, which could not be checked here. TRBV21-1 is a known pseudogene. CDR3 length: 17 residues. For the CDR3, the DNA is TGTGCCAGCAGCAAAGTCGGGGCTAGCGGGAGCAGGGATGAGCAGTTCTTC. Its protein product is CASSKVGASGSRDEQFF.

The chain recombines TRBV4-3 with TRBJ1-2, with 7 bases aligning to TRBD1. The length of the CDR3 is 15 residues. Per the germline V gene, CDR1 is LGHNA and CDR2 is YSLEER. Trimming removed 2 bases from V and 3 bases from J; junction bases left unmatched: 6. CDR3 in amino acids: CASSQQTGSDYGYTF. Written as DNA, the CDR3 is TGCGCCAGCAGCCAACAGACAGGGTCGGACTATGGCTACACCTTC.

CDR3: CASSQAQGLAGQETQYF. The CDR3 DNA sequence: TGTGCCAGCAGCCAAGCACAGGGACTAGCGGGGCAAGAGACCCAGTACTTC. The rearrangement links TRBV14 to TRBJ2-5, with 13 nucleotides matching TRBD2. The CDR3 spans 17 residues. V shed 1 base and J 2 bases; nucleotides not matched to a gene: 4. Germline assignment: CDR1 SGHDN and CDR2 FVKESK.

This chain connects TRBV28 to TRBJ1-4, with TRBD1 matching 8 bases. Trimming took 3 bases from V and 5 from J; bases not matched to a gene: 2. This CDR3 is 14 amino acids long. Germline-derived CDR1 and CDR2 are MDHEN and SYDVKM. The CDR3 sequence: CASSFTGGNEKLFF. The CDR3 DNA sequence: TGTGCCAGCAGTTTCACAGGGGGGAATGAAAAACTGTTTTTT.

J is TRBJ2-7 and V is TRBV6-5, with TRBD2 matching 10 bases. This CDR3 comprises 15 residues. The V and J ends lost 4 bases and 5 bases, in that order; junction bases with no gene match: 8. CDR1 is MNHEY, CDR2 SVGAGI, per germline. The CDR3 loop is CASSSASGGTHEQYF. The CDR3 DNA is TGTGCCAGCAGTTCGGCTAGCGGGGGAACCCACGAGCAGTACTTC.

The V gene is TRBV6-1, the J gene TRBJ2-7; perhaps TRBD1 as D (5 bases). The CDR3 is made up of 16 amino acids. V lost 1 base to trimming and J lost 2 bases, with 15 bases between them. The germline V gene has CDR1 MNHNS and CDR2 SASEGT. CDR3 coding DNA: TGTGCCAGCAGTGAAGGTGTAGGGGCTTCGACCTACGAGCAGTACTTC. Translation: CASSEGVGASTYEQYF.

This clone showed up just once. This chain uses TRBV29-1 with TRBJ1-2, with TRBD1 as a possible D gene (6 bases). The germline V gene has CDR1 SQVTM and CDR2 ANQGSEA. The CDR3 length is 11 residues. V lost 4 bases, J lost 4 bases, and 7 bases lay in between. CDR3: CSVGGGYGYTF. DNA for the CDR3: TGCAGCGTTGGAGGGGGCTATGGCTACACCTTC.

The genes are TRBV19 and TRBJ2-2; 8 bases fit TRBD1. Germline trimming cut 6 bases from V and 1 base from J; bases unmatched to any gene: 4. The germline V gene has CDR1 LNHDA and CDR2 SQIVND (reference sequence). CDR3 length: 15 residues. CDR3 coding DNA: TGTGCCAGTAGCCAGGGACAGGTGAACACCGGGGAGCTGTTTTTT. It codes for CASSQGQVNTGELFF.

CDR3 bases: TGTGCCAGCACCACCCAGCTTTCTGGAGTGGAGCAGTTCTTC. This codes for CASTTQLSGVEQFF. This chain connects TRBV5-5 to TRBJ2-1; D is unresolved. This CDR3 has 14 residues. Germline V CDR1 and CDR2: SGHKS, YYEKEE (reference sequence). V lost 6 bases, J lost 10 bases, and 20 bases lay in between.

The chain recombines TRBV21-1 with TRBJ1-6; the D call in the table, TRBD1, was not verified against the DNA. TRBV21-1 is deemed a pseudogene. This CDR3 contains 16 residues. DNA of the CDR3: TGTGCCAGCAGCGCCAGGGCCAGGGTCTATAATTCACCCCTCCACTTT. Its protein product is CASSARARVYNSPLHF.

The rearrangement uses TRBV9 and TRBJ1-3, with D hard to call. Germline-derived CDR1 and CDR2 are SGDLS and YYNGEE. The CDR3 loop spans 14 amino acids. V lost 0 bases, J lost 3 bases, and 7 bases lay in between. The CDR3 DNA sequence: TGTGCCAGCAGCGTAGCTTACGGTGGAAACACCATATATTTT. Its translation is CASSVAYGGNTIYF.

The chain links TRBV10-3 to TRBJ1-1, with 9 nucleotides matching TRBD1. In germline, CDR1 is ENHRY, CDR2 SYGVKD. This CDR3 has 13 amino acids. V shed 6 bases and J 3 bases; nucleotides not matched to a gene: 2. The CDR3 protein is CAISDRGDTEAFF. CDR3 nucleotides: TGTGCCATCAGCGACAGGGGGGACACTGAAGCTTTCTTT.

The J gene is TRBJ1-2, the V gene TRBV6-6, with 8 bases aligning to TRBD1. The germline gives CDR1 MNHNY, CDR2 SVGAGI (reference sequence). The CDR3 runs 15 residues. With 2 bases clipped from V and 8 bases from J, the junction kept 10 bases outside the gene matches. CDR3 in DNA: TGTGCCAGCAGTTACACAGGGGGAGGGCATCCCGGCTACACCTTC. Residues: CASSYTGGGHPGYTF.